This T cell receptor beta chain was found in a study of T cell responses to AZD1222 COVID-19 vaccine. Libraries were prepared by immunoSEQ multiplex PCR; TCRdb keeps only in-frame clonotypes and omits some of them. The sample shows around 140,000 clones, roughly nine tenths of them seen only once. This clone was seen ten or more times. The CDR3 runs to 13 residues. Trimming took off 2 bases at V and 7 bases at J, with 9 bases between the two ends. Germline V lookup: CDR1 SEHNR, CDR2 FQNEAQ (reference sequence). Samples with a second dose at about 4 or about 12 weeks were pooled together. This chain uses TRBV7-9 with TRBJ1-5; D unclear. This receptor was taken from an adult who received the AZD1222 COVID-19 vaccine. The source was peripheral blood, collected 28 days after the second AZD1222 dose. The CDR3, as DNA: TGTGCCAGCAGCTTAAGCGCGGACCAGCCCCAGCATTTT. Its protein product is CASSLSADQPQHF. Combining the CDR3 with reference TRBV7-9 and TRBJ1-5 gives the whole variable domain DTGVSQNPRHKITKRGQNVTFRCDPISEHNRLYWYRQTLGQGPEFLTYFQNEAQLEKSRLLSDRFSAERPKGSFSTLEIQRTEQGDSAMYLCASSLSADQPQHFGDGTRLSIL.